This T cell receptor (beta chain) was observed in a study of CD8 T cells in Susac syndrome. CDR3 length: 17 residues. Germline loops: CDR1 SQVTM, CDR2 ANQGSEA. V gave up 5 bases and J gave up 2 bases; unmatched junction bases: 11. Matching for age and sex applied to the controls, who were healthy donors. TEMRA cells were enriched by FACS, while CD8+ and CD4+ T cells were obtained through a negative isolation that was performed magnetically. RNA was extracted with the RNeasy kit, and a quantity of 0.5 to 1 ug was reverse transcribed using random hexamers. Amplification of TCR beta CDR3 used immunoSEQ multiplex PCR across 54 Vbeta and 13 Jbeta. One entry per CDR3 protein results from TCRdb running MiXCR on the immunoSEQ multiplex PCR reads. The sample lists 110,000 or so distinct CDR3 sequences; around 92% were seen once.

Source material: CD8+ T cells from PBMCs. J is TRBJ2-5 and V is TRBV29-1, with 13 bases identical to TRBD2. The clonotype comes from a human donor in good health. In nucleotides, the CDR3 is TGCAGCGTTAAACGAGGACTAGCGGGGGCCATTCAAGAGACCCAGTACTTC. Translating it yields CSVKRGLAGAIQETQYF.